Described below is a single TCR beta chain sequence and its context. Its target antigen remains unknown. Per-nucleotide qualities are absent, and no much larger clonotype sits a single base away. Using multiplexed V- and J-gene primers, the immunoSEQ hsTCRB Kit amplified TCR-beta CDR3 regions from genomic DNA. Unique DNA barcodes were added in a second PCR, and the samples were pooled together with a negative control and a positive control. Sequencing of the pooled TCR-beta libraries was performed on an Illumina MiSeq using a 150-cycle paired-end protocol. As for the authors' bioinformatics: Adaptive Biotechnologies processed the raw sequencing data into a report containing normalized, annotated TCR-beta repertoires. To compute T-cell density, TCR-beta templates were normalized to usable DNA, with usable DNA estimated through amplification of housekeeping genes. Richness was defined as the count of unique rearrangements, and clonality was defined as 1 minus Pielou's evenness. TCRdb holds this immuneACCESS table with in-frame rearrangements only. Some clones are missing; in checked studies, unresolved V genes explain under half, and the rest has no known cause. The V and J calls and clone size were taken over from that table, and D and trimming were inferred from the DNA. The sample table contains thousands of clones; only one count was recorded for around 77% of them. The ten biggest clones cover approximately 10% of the sample.

Donors were patients with limited-stage small-cell lung cancer who underwent surgical resection in Hangzhou, China, between about 2007 and 2020. Every donor went straight to surgery with no preoperative chemotherapy or radiotherapy, and no donor was given immunotherapy either before or after surgery. Each of the 15 to 20 patients in the sequenced cohort was a smoker or a heavy second-hand smoker. Adjacent normal lung tissue was taken at least 2 cm away from the tumor margin, and two pathologists confirmed morphologically that the tissue was free of malignant cells. To characterize T cell repertoire heterogeneity, the study applied multi-region TCR-beta sequencing to resected limited-stage small-cell lung cancers and to tumor-adjacent lung tissue. The AllPrep DNA/RNA FFPE Kit (Qiagen) was used to extract genomic DNA from the FFPE tissue. This specimen comes from a study of T cells and copy number aberrations in small-cell lung cancer (dated by TCRdb to the early 2020s). General notes on the study: TCR repertoire sequencing was paired with whole-exome sequencing of the same tumor regions to relate T cell metrics to mutations and copy number aberrations. Tumor TCR data existed for some 16 patients, while 14 patients had TCR data covering both tumor and normal tissue.

CDR1 and CDR2 were assigned from the germline V gene as MGHDK and SYGVNS. Including the terminal cysteine and phenylalanine, the CDR3 comprises 15 residues. Only the CDR3 DNA stays, 45 bases, in frame from base 1. At the junction V is shortened by 2 bases and J by 5 bases; bases outside the gene matches: 3. The paper's findings and limits, for the study overall: All specimens were formalin-fixed paraffin-embedded tissue, which is known to introduce sequencing artifacts. Tumors had lower T-cell density, richness and clonality than adjacent lung tissue, though the difference in density was not significant. A small sample size, resulting from surgical resection being uncommon in small-cell lung cancer, limited the study, and the findings need validation.

Sequencing input: normal tissue next to the tumor. The chain is encoded by TRBV25-1 joined to TRBJ2-2, with TRBD1 matching 9 junction bases. The origin of this receptor is a woman between 70 and 85 years old with small cell lung cancer. Some clones in this sample may be carry-over from other donors' samples. The nucleotide sequence is TGTGCCAGCAGTGAAGGGACAGGGCGAACCGGGGAGCTGTTTTTT. This yields the protein CASSEGTGRTGELFF.